This is a list of T cell receptor beta chains from one sample in a study of identical twins. TCRdb reprocessed the 5' RACE reads via MiXCR and lists one record per CDR3 protein. This table holds approximately 600,000 distinct CDR3 sequences, 7.1% found once. The sample was also reused in another study, on yellow fever vaccine responses in identical twins.

Sequencing input: PBMCs. Receptors were obtained from a woman between 18 and 29 years old in good health. Both conserved end residues are part of each CDR3. Fields, in order: clone size, D gene, V gene, J gene, CDR3 DNA, CDR3 protein. D genes are given only for firm matches. A row's size may be missing; if present it is once, few, many or a size class.

clone_size: .
d_call: TRBD2
v_call: TRBV5-8
j_call: TRBJ2-1
cdr3_nt: TGTGCCAGCAGCTTAGGACTAGCGGGGGGTCATGAGCAGTTCTTC
cdr3_aa: CASSLGLAGGHEQFF

clone_size: few
d_call: TRBD1
v_call: TRBV29-1
j_call: TRBJ1-2
cdr3_nt: TGCAGCGTTGATAAGGGGGCGCCAAACTATGGCTACACCTTC
cdr3_aa: CSVDKGAPNYGYTF

clone_size: many
d_call: .
v_call: TRBV7-9
j_call: TRBJ2-7
cdr3_nt: TGTGCCAGCAGCTTACCCGTCGCTGACGAGCAGTACTTC
cdr3_aa: CASSLPVADEQYF

clone_size: .
d_call: TRBD2
v_call: TRBV3-1
j_call: TRBJ2-1
cdr3_nt: TGTGCCAGCAGCCAAGCGGGGGGTTACCGCGGCAATGAGCAGTTCTTC
cdr3_aa: CASSQAGGYRGNEQFF

clone_size: few
d_call: .
v_call: TRBV12-3/TRBV12-4
j_call: TRBJ2-5
cdr3_nt: TGTGCCAGCAGTATAAGGACACGACAAGAGACCCAGTACTTC
cdr3_aa: CASSIRTRQETQYF

clone_size: .
d_call: TRBD1
v_call: TRBV2
j_call: TRBJ1-2
cdr3_nt: TGTGCCAGCAGTGATGGAAGGGGGCTAGCTAACTATGGCTACACCTTC
cdr3_aa: CASSDGRGLANYGYTF

clone_size: many
d_call: .
v_call: TRBV5-1
j_call: TRBJ2-6
cdr3_nt: TGCGCCAGCAGCTTGAGACCCGCCGCTGTCATCGTCCTGACTTTC
cdr3_aa: CASSLRPAAVIVLTF

clone_size: .
d_call: .
v_call: TRBV28
j_call: TRBJ2-1
cdr3_nt: TGTGCCAGCACCTTCCCCCGGGGTACCAATGAGCAGTTCTTC
cdr3_aa: CASTFPRGTNEQFF

clone_size: many
d_call: TRBD2
v_call: TRBV4-1
j_call: TRBJ2-7
cdr3_nt: TGCGCCAGCAGCCAAGTCGGGACTAGCTCCCACGAGCAGTACTTC
cdr3_aa: CASSQVGTSSHEQYF

clone_size: many
d_call: TRBD2
v_call: TRBV20-1
j_call: TRBJ2-5
cdr3_nt: TGCAGTGCTGAGGAGCGGGAGAGCCAAGAGACCCAGTACTTC
cdr3_aa: CSAEERESQETQYF

clone_size: .
d_call: TRBD1
v_call: TRBV25-1
j_call: TRBJ2-2
cdr3_nt: TGTGCCAGCAGCCTGACAGGGGCGACCACCGGGGAGCTGTTTTTT
cdr3_aa: CASSLTGATTGELFF

clone_size: many
d_call: .
v_call: TRBV7-2
j_call: TRBJ2-3
cdr3_nt: TGTGCCAGCAGCTTAAGGCAGGGTACCACAGATACGCAGTATTTT
cdr3_aa: CASSLRQGTTDTQYF